These 32 T cell receptor beta chains were all obtained from the same sample, sequenced in a study of cytomegalovirus exposure and HLA in healthy donors. A multiplex PCR was run with 60 Vbeta primers and 13 Jbeta primers. This table comes from immunoSEQ multiplex PCR, and its TCRdb copy is limited to in-frame clones, with some not included. Altogether just over 65,000 clones are present, about 81% being singletons, with the ten largest covering roughly 6.8%. The sequenced sample consisted of PBMCs. These receptor sequences come from a human donor in good health.

The V gene is TRBV7-2, the J gene TRBJ1-2, with D perhaps matching TRBD1 (5 bases). CDR3 length equals 14 residues. V lost 1 base and J 8 bases, leaving 14 bases between the germline ends. Germline values: CDR1 SGHTA, CDR2 FQGNSA. CDR3 in DNA: TGTGCCAGCAGCTTAGGCCGGGGGGTATGGGGCTACACCTTC. This gives the protein CASSLGRGVWGYTF.

This clone showed up just once. The gene calls are TRBV7-3 and TRBJ2-1, with 13 bases aligning to TRBD2. This CDR3 has 17 residues. The J segment lost 8 bases and the V segment lost 5 bases, leaving 12 bases of the junction unmatched. Germline CDR1 reads SGHTA; CDR2 reads FQGTGA. The CDR3 loop is CASSPNPGLAGRDEQFF. The CDR3 DNA reads as TGTGCCAGCAGCCCAAACCCGGGACTAGCGGGGAGGGATGAGCAGTTCTTC.

The rearrangement uses TRBV27 and TRBJ2-1; possible D gene TRBD2, 5 bases. The CDR3 is made up of 14 amino acids. The germline V and J ends were trimmed by 8 bases and 4 bases, with 15 bases remaining between them. Per germline, CDR1 MNHEY and CDR2 SMNVEV (reference sequence). The CDR3 loop is CASSIAPQYNEQFF. The CDR3 DNA follows: TGTGCCAGCTCAATAGCGCCTCAGTACAATGAGCAGTTCTTC.

The chain carries TRBV10-3 and TRBJ1-5; D gene ambiguous. Trimming stripped 7 bases from V and 5 bases from J, with 12 bases between. Looked up from germline, CDR1 is ENHRY and CDR2 is SYGVKD. CDR3 length: 13 residues. The CDR3 DNA reads TGTGCCATCAACGCCCAACATGATCAGCCCCAGCATTTT. Residues: CAINAQHDQPQHF.

This chain joins TRBV11-3 and TRBJ2-1, with TRBD2 matching 14 bases. The V and J ends lost 5 bases and 10 bases, in that order; junction bases with no gene match: 10. Per germline, CDR1 SGHNT and CDR2 YENEEA. The CDR3 has 16 amino acids. CDR3 region: CASSEGLAGGRGEQFF. CDR3 DNA sequence: TGTGCCAGCAGCGAAGGACTAGCGGGGGGCCGGGGGGAGCAGTTCTTC.

This chain joins TRBV6-5 and TRBJ1-5, with D possibly TRBD1 on 6 matching bases. V lost 5 bases and J 1 base, leaving 12 bases between the germline ends. From germline, CDR1 is MNHEY and CDR2 SVGAGI. The CDR3 runs 15 residues. The CDR3 nucleotides read TGTGCCAGCAGTAACAGGGTAAGCAGCAATCAGCCCCAGCATTTT. This gives the protein CASSNRVSSNQPQHF.

The chain recombines TRBV7-2 with TRBJ2-1; the D gene is possibly TRBD2 (6 bases). CDR1 SGHTA and CDR2 FQGNSA come from the germline V gene. Trimming left V 0 bases short and J 2 bases short, with 11 bases between. This CDR3 is 16 amino acids long. CDR3 sequence (DNA): TGTGCCAGCAGCTTAGCGGGGGGTAGCGCCTACAATGAGCAGTTCTTC. Translating it yields CASSLAGGSAYNEQFF.

The gene calls are TRBV19 and TRBJ2-1, with 10 bases matching TRBD2. CDR3 size: 16 residues. From germline, CDR1 is LNHDA and CDR2 SQIVND (reference sequence). V gave up 1 base and J gave up 5 bases; unmatched junction bases: 5. The CDR3 coding sequence is TGTGCCAGTAGTATAGTTCCTAGCGGGGGTAACAATGAGCAGTTCTTC. Its translation is CASSIVPSGGNNEQFF.

Notes on this clone: This specimen includes other DNA sequences encoding the same CDR3. The CDR3 nucleotides read TGTGCCAGTTCCGGGGGGGAGGCAGATACGCAGTATTTT. As protein: CASSGGEADTQYF. The J gene is TRBJ2-3, the V gene TRBV7-6; 8 positions agree with TRBD2. V lost 9 bases to trimming and J lost 4 bases; unmatched junction nucleotides: 6. This CDR3 is built from 13 residues. Germline CDR1 reads SGHVS; CDR2 reads FNYEAQ.

The chain is built from TRBV5-1 and TRBJ1-4; D is unresolved. V shed 5 bases and J shed 0 bases, with 8 bases lying between them. Germline V gene sequence: CDR1 SGHRS, CDR2 YFSETQ. The CDR3 runs 14 residues. CDR3 protein: CASREVATNEKLFF. The CDR3 DNA sequence: TGCGCCAGCAGGGAGGTGGCAACTAATGAAAAACTGTTTTTT.

The V and J genes are TRBV4-3 and TRBJ2-3, with 8 bases aligning to TRBD2. The germline V gene has CDR1 LGHNA and CDR2 YSLEER. There are 16 residues in the CDR3. The ends lost 0 bases at V and 6 bases at J; junction bases unmatched: 8. The CDR3 protein is CASSQDPGGPSDTQYF. The DNA of the CDR3 is TGCGCCAGCAGCCAAGATCCGGGGGGGCCATCGGATACGCAGTATTTT.

This clone occurred once. The chain combines TRBV7-2 with TRBJ1-2; TRBD1 is a possible D gene (6 bases). The CDR3 contains 18 residues. Trimming shortened V by 0 bases and J by 8 bases, and 25 bases separated the two germline ends. Germline V gene data show CDR1 as SGHTA and CDR2 as FQGNSA. In DNA form, the CDR3 reads TGTGCCAGCAGCTTAGCGGCCGGGACGGGACATCGCCCAGGGGGCTACACCTTC. Residues: CASSLAAGTGHRPGGYTF.

This clone showed up just a few times. The chain carries TRBV6-5 and TRBJ1-2; D possibly corresponds to TRBD1 (6 bases). The CDR3 runs to 11 residues. Trimming shortened V by 6 bases and J by 11 bases, and 13 bases separated the two germline ends. CDR1 and CDR2 (germline): MNHEY, SVGAGI. The CDR3 protein is CASSPGDIYTF. CDR3 nucleotides: TGTGCCAGCAGCCCCGGGGACATTTACACCTTC.

The chain has TRBV12-5 and TRBJ2-3; 10 bases match TRBD2. This CDR3 has 16 amino acids. The germline gives CDR1 LGHNT, CDR2 FRNRAP. With V trimmed by 4 bases and J by 4 bases, 8 bases remained unmatched. The CDR3 DNA reads TGTGCTAGTGGTTCCTCGCCGGGACTAGCGTCAGATACGCAGTATTTT. Protein sequence: CASGSSPGLASDTQYF.

The chain uses TRBV19 and TRBJ2-1; 13 positions agree with TRBD2. Germline V gene sequence: CDR1 LNHDA, CDR2 SQIVND (reference sequence). Unmatched junction bases numbered 1, after V lost 5 bases and J lost 3 bases. The CDR3 length is 15 residues. The CDR3 nucleotides are TGTGCCAGTAGTGGGACTAGCGGGGACTACAATGAGCAGTTCTTC. Protein sequence: CASSGTSGDYNEQFF.

CDR3 residues: CASSQDFTGEAFF. DNA for the CDR3: TGTGCCAGCAGCCAAGATTTTACAGGGGAAGCTTTCTTT. V and J are TRBV14 and TRBJ1-1; D possibly corresponds to TRBD1 (6 bases). Trimming took 0 bases from V and 8 from J, leaving 10 bases between them. Germline CDR1 is SGHDN and CDR2 is FVKESK. The CDR3 has 13 amino acids.

The chain couples TRBV2 to TRBJ2-2; tentative D call: TRBD1 (5 bases). V was clipped by 10 bases and J by 4 bases, with 13 bases between them. The CDR3 consists of 13 residues. Germline lookup yields CDR1 SNHLY and CDR2 FYNNEI. The CDR3 here is CATRPGRTGELFF. CDR3 in DNA: TGTGCCACCAGGCCAGGGCGCACCGGGGAGCTGTTTTTT.

This clone occurred a few times. V gene TRBV6-5 combines with J gene TRBJ2-7; no reliable D call. Deletions cut 6 bases from V and 2 bases from J, with 11 bases between. The CDR3 spans 13 residues. The germline V gene has CDR1 MNHEY and CDR2 SVGAGI. The CDR3 here is CASSLAAPYEQYF. The CDR3 bases are TGTGCCAGCAGCTTAGCTGCTCCCTACGAGCAGTACTTC.

Only a few counts were recorded for this clone. V gene TRBV4-1 combines with J gene TRBJ2-2, with D perhaps TRBD1 (6 bases). The germline V gene has CDR1 MGHRA and CDR2 YSYEKL. V was cut by 1 base and J by 5 bases, with 17 bases left in between. CDR3 length: 17 residues. The CDR3 reads CASSQASTGLGTGELFF. The CDR3 DNA sequence: TGCGCCAGCAGCCAAGCGAGTACAGGGTTAGGGACCGGGGAGCTGTTTTTT.

J is TRBJ1-2 and V is TRBV19; D possibly corresponds to TRBD1 (6 bases). Germline V lookup: CDR1 LNHDA, CDR2 SQIVND (reference sequence). The V end lost 4 bases, the J end lost 6 bases, and 15 bases lay between the germline ends. The CDR3 is made up of 14 amino acids. The DNA for the CDR3 is TGTGCCAGTAGTACAATACAGGGCGAGGATGGCTACACCTTC. Protein product: CASSTIQGEDGYTF. Full variable domain (remainder filled in from reference TRBV19 and TRBJ1-2): DGGITQSPKYLFRKEGQNVTLSCEQNLNHDAMYWYRQDPGQGLRLIYYSQIVNDFQKGDIAEGYSVSREKKESFPLTVTSAQKNPTAFYLCASSTIQGEDGYTFGSGTRLTVV.

The rearrangement joins TRBV12-5 to TRBJ1-2, with 7 bases fitting TRBD1. The ends lost 6 bases at V and 0 bases at J; junction bases unmatched: 7. Germline CDR1 and CDR2: LGHNT and FRNRAP. The CDR3 has 15 residues. Written as DNA, the CDR3 is TGTGCTAGTGGCCTGACCGGGACAGCTAACTATGGCTACACCTTC. Amino acid sequence: CASGLTGTANYGYTF.

This chain joins TRBV30 and TRBJ2-2; 10 bases line up with TRBD1. V was pared by 6 bases and J by 4 bases, with 8 bases of the junction left unmatched. The CDR3 spans 15 residues. Per the germline V gene, CDR1 is GTSNPN and CDR2 is SVGIG (reference sequence). The DNA of the CDR3 is TGTGCCTGTCTAAGGGACAGGGGACGCACCGGGGAGCTGTTTTTT. Its translation is CACLRDRGRTGELFF.

V usage is TRBV7-3 and J usage is TRBJ2-2; no reliable D call. CDR1 and CDR2 from the germline V gene are SGHTA and FQGTGA. The CDR3 has 13 residues. Trimming took off 5 bases at V and 5 bases at J, with 9 bases between the two ends. This CDR3 reads CASSLGGTGELFF. CDR3 DNA sequence: TGTGCCAGCAGCCTTGGCGGTACCGGGGAGCTGTTTTTT.

This clone was seen only a few times. This sequence joins TRBV7-2 and TRBJ2-1, with D perhaps TRBD1 (6 bases). From germline, CDR1 is SGHTA and CDR2 FQGNSA. The CDR3 covers 16 residues. V was clipped by 5 bases and J by 1 base, with 15 bases between them. The CDR3 sequence: CASSAKTGKSYNEQFF. CDR3 bases: TGTGCCAGCAGCGCTAAAACAGGGAAGTCCTACAATGAGCAGTTCTTC. Together with reference TRBV7-2 and TRBJ2-1, the CDR3 gives the full variable domain: GAGVSQSPSNKVTEKGKDVELRCDPISGHTALYWYRQSLGQGLEFLIYFQGNSAPDKSGLPSDRFSAERTGGSVSTLTIQRTQQEDSAVYLCASSAKTGKSYNEQFFGPGTRLTVL.

This clone has only one observation. This sequence joins TRBV7-2 and TRBJ1-2; no firm D call. The length of the CDR3 is 14 residues. Per the germline V gene, CDR1 is SGHTA and CDR2 is FQGNSA. Trimming shortened V by 3 bases and J by 3 bases, and 11 bases separated the two germline ends. The chain's CDR3 is CASSFITEDYGYTF. The CDR3 nucleotides read TGTGCCAGCAGCTTTATTACCGAGGACTATGGCTACACCTTC.

In its sample, this clone was seen once. The chain has TRBV12-5 and TRBJ1-2; D not certain. Trimming shortened V by 6 bases and J by 8 bases, and 19 bases separated the two germline ends. CDR1 and CDR2 (germline): LGHNT, FRNRAP. The CDR3 contains 14 residues. The CDR3 coding sequence is TGTGCTAGTGGCCCAAGTCAGGCAGTCGGCGGCTACACCTTC. It yields the protein CASGPSQAVGGYTF. Using reference TRBV12-5 and TRBJ1-2 for the parts outside the CDR3, the full variable domain is DARVTQTPRHKVTEMGQEVTMRCQPILGHNTVFWYRQTMMQGLELLAYFRNRAPLDDSGMPKDRFSAEMPDATLATLKIQPSEPRDSAVYFCASGPSQAVGGYTFGSGTRLTVV.

This sequence joins TRBV5-1 and TRBJ1-1; tentatively, D is TRBD1 (6 bases). Germline V lookup: CDR1 SGHRS, CDR2 YFSETQ. CDR3 length: 13 amino acids. V gave up 1 base and J gave up 4 bases, with 8 bases separating them. The CDR3 loop reads CASSLTGRTEAFF. CDR3 bases: TGCGCCAGCAGCTTGACAGGGCGCACTGAAGCTTTCTTT.

The chain links TRBV5-1 to TRBJ2-1; a possible D gene is TRBD2 (7 bases). The CDR3 extends over 13 amino acids. From germline, CDR1 is SGHRS and CDR2 YFSETQ. V was shortened by 4 bases and J by 10 bases, with 15 bases between the two germline ends. The CDR3 is CASSEGGVREQFF. In nucleotides, the CDR3 is TGCGCCAGCAGCGAGGGGGGGGTGAGGGAGCAGTTCTTC.

The chain uses TRBV27 and TRBJ2-6; tentatively, D is TRBD1 (6 bases). V was shortened by 10 bases and J by 2 bases, with 12 bases between the two germline ends. The CDR3 has 14 amino acids. Germline lookup yields CDR1 MNHEY and CDR2 SMNVEV (reference sequence). The CDR3 DNA sequence: TGTGCCACTTCGTGGGGGCCTGGGGCCAACGTCCTGACTTTC. Amino acids: CATSWGPGANVLTF.

In its sample, this clone was seen once. The chain couples TRBV11-2 to TRBJ1-3; TRBD1 agrees at 11 bases. CDR3 length equals 16 residues. Per germline, CDR1 SGHAT and CDR2 FQNNGV. Germline trimming cut 0 bases from V and 8 bases from J; bases unmatched to any gene: 6. In nucleotides, the CDR3 is TGTGCCAGCAGCTTAGACCGGGACAGGGGGGCCTACACCATATATTTT. Translating gives CASSLDRDRGAYTIYF.

The rearrangement links TRBV7-9 to TRBJ2-1; 8 bases are a match to TRBD2. CDR3 length: 16 amino acids. The V segment lost 5 bases and the J segment 2 bases; nucleotides outside the gene matches: 8. In germline, CDR1 is SEHNR, CDR2 FQNEAQ (reference sequence). DNA for the CDR3: TGTGCCAGCAGCACCCAACTAGCGGCCCCCTACAATGAGCAGTTCTTC. Protein: CASSTQLAAPYNEQFF.

The V gene is TRBV5-1, the J gene TRBJ1-1; no clear D. CDR3 length equals 15 residues. The V end lost 6 bases, the J end lost 3 bases, and 18 bases lay between the germline ends. Germline V gives CDR1 SGHRS, CDR2 YFSETQ. The DNA for the CDR3 is TGCGCCAGCAACACGGGAACGAGGAGGGACACTGAAGCTTTCTTT. Its translation is CASNTGTRRDTEAFF.